This T cell receptor (beta chain) was captured by sequencing in a study of T-cell reconstitution after alpha-beta-depleted transplantation in children. Study-level findings and limits: Expanded graft clones numbering several hundred reportedly gave rise to alpha-beta T cells about two months after transplant. One year post-transplant, T-cell counts and diversity were largely derived from T cells produced anew. Some patients showed high day-60 TCRbeta diversity, which derived from surviving recipient T cells and thymic progenitors.

TCRbeta library preparation incorporated unique molecular identifiers. Each CDR3 protein is one row after TCRdb ran MiXCR on the PCR reads. Of 250,000 or so distinct CDR3 sequences listed, less than 9% are singletons. This CDR3 comprises 14 residues. V was clipped by 1 base and J by 12 bases, with 18 bases between them. Germline loops: CDR1 SGHTA, CDR2 FQGNSA. This clonotype was seen at least ten times. The target antigen is unknown. The sequence derives from a male patient aged 10-17 years who had a stem cell transplant for acute lymphoblastic leukemia, so the T cells may come from the graft donor. Sequencing used PBMCs, mostly from graft donor cells, obtained 180 days after TCRalphabeta/CD19-depleted stem cell transplant. The chain couples TRBV7-2 to TRBJ1-2, with D possibly matching TRBD1 (5 bases). CDR3 region: CASSLGPPGQLHTF. The CDR3 DNA sequence: TGTGCCAGCAGCTTAGGGCCGCCAGGGCAGCTCCACACCTTC.